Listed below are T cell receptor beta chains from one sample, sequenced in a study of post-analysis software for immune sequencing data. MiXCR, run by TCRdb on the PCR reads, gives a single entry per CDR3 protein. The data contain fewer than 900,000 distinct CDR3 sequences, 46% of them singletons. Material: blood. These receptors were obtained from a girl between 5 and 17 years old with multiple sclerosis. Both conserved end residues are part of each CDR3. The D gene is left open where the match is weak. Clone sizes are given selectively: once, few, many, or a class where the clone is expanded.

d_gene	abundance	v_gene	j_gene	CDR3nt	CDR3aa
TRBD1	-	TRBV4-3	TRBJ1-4	TGCGCCAGCAGCCAAGATACAGGGGACGAAAAACTGTTTTTT	CASSQDTGDEKLFF
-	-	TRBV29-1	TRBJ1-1	TGCAGCGTTGCGCCGGGATCGAACACTGAAGCTTTCTTT	CSVAPGSNTEAFF
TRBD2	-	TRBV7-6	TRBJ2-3	TGTGCCAACAGCTTAGCCGCGACCGGGGGGGATACGCAGTATTTT	CANSLAATGGDTQYF
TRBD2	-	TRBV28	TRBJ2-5	TGTGCCAGCAGTTTCGTCGATTGGCGGGAGGGCCGGGAAGAGACCCAGTACTTC	CASSFVDWREGREETQYF
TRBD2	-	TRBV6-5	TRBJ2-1	TGTGCCAGCAGTTACTCGGCCAGCGGGAGGGCCAAGGTCTATGAGCAGTTCTTC	CASSYSASGRAKVYEQFF
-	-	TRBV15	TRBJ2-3	TGTGCCACCATGGGTCGGGCGGCAGATACGCAGTATTTT	CATMGRAADTQYF
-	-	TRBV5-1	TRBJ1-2	TGCGCCAGCAGCTTCGACAACTACTATGGCTACACCTTC	CASSFDNYYGYTF
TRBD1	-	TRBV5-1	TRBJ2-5	TGCGCCAGCAGCATTGGGGACAGACAACCGGAGACCCAGTACTTC	CASSIGDRQPETQYF
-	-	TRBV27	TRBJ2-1	TGTGCCTCAAGGCAGGGGAGGCTTTACAATGAGCAGTTCTTC	CASRQGRLYNEQFF
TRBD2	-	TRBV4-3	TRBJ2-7	TGCGCCAGCAGCCAAACAAGCGGGAGGTCCGAGCAGTACTTC	CASSQTSGRSEQYF
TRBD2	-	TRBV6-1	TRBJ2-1	TGTGCCAGCAGTGAAGGGGCTAGCGGGAGGGTCGACAATGAGCAGTTCTTC	CASSEGASGRVDNEQFF
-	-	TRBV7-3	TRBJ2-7	TGTGCCAGCAGCTTAGCGGATGGCTACGAGCAGTACTTC	CASSLADGYEQYF
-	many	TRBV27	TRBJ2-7	TGTGCCAGCAGTTTACTCGGGTACGAGCAGTACTTC	CASSLLGYEQYF
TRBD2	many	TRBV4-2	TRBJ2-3	TGTGCCAGCAGCCAAGATGAGGGTAGACTAGCGGGAGATACGCAGTATTTT	CASSQDEGRLAGDTQYF
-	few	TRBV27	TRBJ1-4	TGTGCCAGCAGCCCCCTGACAGAAACAACAACTAATGAAAAACTGTTTTTT	CASSPLTETTTNEKLFF
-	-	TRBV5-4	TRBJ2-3	TGTGCCAGCAGCTTAGACTCAAATACGCAGTATTTT	CASSLDSNTQYF
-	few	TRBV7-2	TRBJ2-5	TGTGCCAGCAGCTTAAGGTGGCAGACTTTCCAAGAGACCCAGTACTTC	CASSLRWQTFQETQYF
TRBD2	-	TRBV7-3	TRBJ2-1	TGTGCCAGCACCTCGGGGCTAGCGGGAGCAAGTGAGCAGTTCTTC	CASTSGLAGASEQFF
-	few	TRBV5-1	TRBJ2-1	TGCGCCAGCAGCTTGGTCGGCGGCGTAGGATACAATGGGCAGTTCTTC	CASSLVGGVGYNGQFF
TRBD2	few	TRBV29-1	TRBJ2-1	TGCAGCGTTAAGGGACTAGTCACGGAGACCCAGTTCTTC	CSVKGLVTETQFF
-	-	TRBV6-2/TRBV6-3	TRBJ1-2	TGTACCAGCAGTTACTTGACAGCTAACTATGGCTACACCTTC	CTSSYLTANYGYTF
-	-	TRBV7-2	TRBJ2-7	TGTGCCAGCAGCTTAGCGGGCTACAATGAGCAGTACTTC	CASSLAGYNEQYF
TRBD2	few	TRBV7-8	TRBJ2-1	TGTGCCAGCAGCTCCGGGACTAGCGGGTTCCGCTCCTACAATGAGCAGTTCTTC	CASSSGTSGFRSYNEQFF
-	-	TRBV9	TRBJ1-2	TGTGCCAGCAGCGTAGCCCGACAGGACTATGGCTACACCTTC	CASSVARQDYGYTF
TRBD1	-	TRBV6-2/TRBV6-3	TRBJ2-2	TGTGCCAGCAGTTACCTGACAGGGGCGAACACCGGGGAGCTGTTTTTT	CASSYLTGANTGELFF
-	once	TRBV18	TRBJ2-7	TGTGCCAGCTCACCGGCGGACAAGTACGAGCAGTACTTC	CASSPADKYEQYF
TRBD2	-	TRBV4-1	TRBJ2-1	TGCGCCAGCAGCCACCCCCCGGGACTAGTGGGAGGGAGCTCCTACAATGAGCAGTTCTTC	CASSHPPGLVGGSSYNEQFF
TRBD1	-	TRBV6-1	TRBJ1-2	TGTGCCAGCAGCCCCCAACCTCCGGGGACAGGGTACGGTGGCTACACCTTC	CASSPQPPGTGYGGYTF
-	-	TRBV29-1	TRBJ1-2	TGCAGCGTTGGTGGACTAAGCTATGGCTACACCTTC	CSVGGLSYGYTF
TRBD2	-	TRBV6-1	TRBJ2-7	TGTGCCAGCAGTGCCGCTAGCGGGAGACCTGACTCCTACGAGCAGTACTTC	CASSAASGRPDSYEQYF
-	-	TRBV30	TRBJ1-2	TGTGCCTGGAGAGTCGTCAGGTCTTCCTCTGGCTACACCTTC	CAWRVVRSSSGYTF
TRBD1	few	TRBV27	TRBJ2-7	TGTGCCAGCAGTCCGGACAGGGTAAACTACGAGCAGTACTTC	CASSPDRVNYEQYF
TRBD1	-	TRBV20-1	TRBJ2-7	TGCAGTGCTAGATCCGGGACAGGGGATCGGGACGAGCAGTACTTC	CSARSGTGDRDEQYF
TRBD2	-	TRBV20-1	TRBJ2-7	TGCAGTGCCCTCCCCGGGACTAGCGGCGAGCAGTACTTC	CSALPGTSGEQYF
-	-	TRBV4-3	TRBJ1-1	TGCGCCAGCAGCCGGACCACAGGACGGTTGAACACTGAAGCTTTCTTT	CASSRTTGRLNTEAFF
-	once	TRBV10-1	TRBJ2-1	TGCGCCAGCAGGGAGTCGACGTACAATGAGCAGTTCTTC	CASRESTYNEQFF
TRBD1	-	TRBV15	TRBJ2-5	TGTGCCACCACCCACTGGACAGGAGCGCAAGAGACCCAGTACTTC	CATTHWTGAQETQYF
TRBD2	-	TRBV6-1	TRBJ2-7	TGTGCCAGCAGTGAAGATATAGCGGGACGAATTTACGAGCAGTACTTC	CASSEDIAGRIYEQYF
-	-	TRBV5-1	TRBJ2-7	TGCGCCAGCAGCTTGAACAGTAGGGAGCAGTACTTC	CASSLNSREQYF
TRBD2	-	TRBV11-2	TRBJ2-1	TGTGCCAGCAGCCCCCCGTCGGGAGGGGCGAATGAGCAGTTCTTC	CASSPPSGGANEQFF
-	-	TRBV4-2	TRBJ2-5	TGTGCCAGCAGCCAAGGTGGGGCGCAAGAGGAGACCCAGTACTTC	CASSQGGAQEETQYF
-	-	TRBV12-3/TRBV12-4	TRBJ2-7	TGTGCCAGCAGGTCTAGCGAAGGGGATACCTACGAGCAGTACTTC	CASRSSEGDTYEQYF
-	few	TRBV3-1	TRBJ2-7	TGTGCCAGCAGCCGGGGTGGACCTCCCCGAGGGTACGAGCAGTACTTC	CASSRGGPPRGYEQYF
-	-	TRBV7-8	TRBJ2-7	TGTGCCAGCAGAGGACGACTAGGCGGCGAGCAGTACTTC	CASRGRLGGEQYF
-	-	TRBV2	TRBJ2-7	TGTGCCAGCAGTCCAACTCTAGGCCTTTACGAGCAGTACTTC	CASSPTLGLYEQYF
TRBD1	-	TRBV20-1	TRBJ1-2	TGCAGTGTTTCCAGGGGGACCTATGGCTACACCTTC	CSVSRGTYGYTF
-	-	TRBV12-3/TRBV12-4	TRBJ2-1	TGTGCCAGCAGTTTCTGGAGGCTAGACCTCTCCTACAATGAGCAGTTCTTC	CASSFWRLDLSYNEQFF
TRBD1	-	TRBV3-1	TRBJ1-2	TGTGCCAGCAGCCAAGGTCCAGGGGGCGACTATGGCTACACCTTC	CASSQGPGGDYGYTF
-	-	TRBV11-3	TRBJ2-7	TGTGCCAGCAGCTCAAAGACAGATTACGAGCAGTACTTC	CASSSKTDYEQYF
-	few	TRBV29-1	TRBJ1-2	TGCAGCGTCGGCCGGACAGATAACTATGGCTACACCTTC	CSVGRTDNYGYTF
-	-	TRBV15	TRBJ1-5	TGTGCCACCAGCAGAGATGAGCAGCCCCAGCATTTT	CATSRDEQPQHF
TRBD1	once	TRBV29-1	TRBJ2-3	TGCAGCGCATGGACAGGGGCGACAGATACGCAGTATTTT	CSAWTGATDTQYF
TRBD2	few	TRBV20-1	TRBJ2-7	TGCAGTGCTAGCCCTCTAGCGGAATCATCCTACGAGCAGTACTTC	CSASPLAESSYEQYF
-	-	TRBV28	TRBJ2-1	TGTGCCAGCAGTTTAGCAGGTTGGGATGAGCAGTTCTTC	CASSLAGWDEQFF
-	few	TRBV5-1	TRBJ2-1	TGCGCCAGCAGCCAAGGGACTGAGCAGTTCTTC	CASSQGTEQFF
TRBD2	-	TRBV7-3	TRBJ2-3	TGTGCCAGCAGCGGAGGACTAGCCCCTAGCCGAGCTAGCACAGATACGCAGTATTTT	CASSGGLAPSRASTDTQYF
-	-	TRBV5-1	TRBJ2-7	TGCGCCAGCAGCCTCACCGGGACCTCAAAACTCTACGAGCAGTACTTC	CASSLTGTSKLYEQYF
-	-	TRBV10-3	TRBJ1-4	TGTGCCATCAGTGGGGGCCAAAAACTGTTTTTT	CAISGGQKLFF
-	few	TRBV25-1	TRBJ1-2	TGTGCCAGCAGTGGTTTCAGGAATGGCTACACCTTC	CASSGFRNGYTF
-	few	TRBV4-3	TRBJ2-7	TGCGCCAGCAGCCAAGTCCGGGACAACTCCTACGAGCAGTACTTC	CASSQVRDNSYEQYF